This passage covers 23 T cell receptor beta chains from one sample sequenced in a study of CD8+CD57+ T cells in acquired aplastic anemia. All sequencing subjects had displayed CD8+CD57+ cell expansion on flow cytometry. Investigators profiled TCR beta VDJ and CDR3 from genomic DNA template. TCRdb redid the calling of the reads with MiXCR, one entry per CDR3 protein. The sample includes just over 450,000 distinct CDR3 sequences, around 30% of them seen just once. Sequencing was done on a sample of sorted CD4+, CD8+, or CD8+CD57+ T cells (not recorded which) from PBMCs. These receptors all stem from a human donor with aplastic anemia.

A word on this clonotype: A read error is possible here, since a much larger clone lies one base away. This chain joins TRBV7-2 and TRBJ1-2; D gene unclear. CDR1 and CDR2 from the germline V gene are SGHTA and FQGNSA. The CDR3 totals 15 residues. The CDR3 bases are TGTGCCGGCAGCAACCTGCAGGCTGCGGCCTATGGCTACACCTTC. Translating gives CAGSNLQAAAYGYTF. Together with reference TRBV7-2 and TRBJ1-2, the CDR3 gives the full variable domain: GAGVSQSPSNKVTEKGKDVELRCDPISGHTALYWYRQSLGQGLEFLIYFQGNSAPDKSGLPSDRFSAERTGGSVSTLTIQRTQQEDSAVYLCAGSNLQAAAYGYTFGSGTRLTVV.

This clonotype was observed at least ten times. The CDR3 loop is CASSIDRDRKAFF. CDR3 bases: TGTGCCAGTAGTATCGACCGGGACAGAAAAGCTTTCTTT. The genes are TRBV19 and TRBJ1-1; 7 positions match TRBD1. J gave up 9 bases and V 3 bases, and 7 bases lay outside the gene matches. CDR1 is LNHDA and CDR2 is SQIVND in the germline V gene (reference sequence). This CDR3 comprises 13 residues.

In this sample, this clonotype turned up many times. This chain links TRBV5-6 with TRBJ2-7; the D is unclear. Looked up from germline, CDR1 is SGHDT and CDR2 is YYEEEE. CDR3 length: 13 residues. Trimming cost V 1 base and J 7 bases, with 12 bases left between them. The CDR3 sequence is CASSLYGRKEQYF. CDR3 in DNA: TGTGCCAGCAGCTTGTATGGACGAAAAGAGCAGTACTTC.

Only a few counts were recorded for this clonotype. The chain links TRBV4-1 to TRBJ2-3, with TRBD2 as a possible D gene (5 bases). CDR3 length equals 13 residues. The germline gives CDR1 MGHRA, CDR2 YSYEKL. Trimming removed 8 bases at V and 2 bases at J, with 11 bases between. The CDR3 here is CASAQEDTDTQYF. In DNA, the CDR3 is TGCGCCAGCGCGCAGGAGGACACAGATACGCAGTATTTT.

J is TRBJ1-2 and V is TRBV3-1; 9 bases match TRBD1. The V and J ends lost 1 base and 2 bases, in that order; junction bases with no gene match: 5. CDR3 length: 16 residues. Per germline, CDR1 LGHDT and CDR2 YNNKEL (reference sequence). CDR3 in amino acids: CASSQGTGQGNYGYTF. The CDR3 DNA reads as TGTGCCAGCAGCCAAGGTACGGGACAGGGAAACTATGGCTACACCTTC.

Remarks on this clonotype: Compared with germline, one end of the junction differs, possibly owing to a read error. The rearrangement uses TRBV10-3 and TRBJ1-2; a possible D gene is TRBD1 (5 bases). In germline, CDR1 is ENHRY, CDR2 SYGVKD. This CDR3 is 12 amino acids long. The CDR3 nucleotides read TGTGCCAGCAGTGAAAACCGGGGGGGCTACACCTTC. This gives the protein CASSENRGGYTF.

The CDR3 region has the DNA TGTGCCACCAGTGATTTTCCTACCGCCGGGACTAACTACGAGCAGTACTTC. It translates to CATSDFPTAGTNYEQYF. The rearrangement links TRBV24-1 to TRBJ2-7; the match to TRBD2 covers 7 bases. Germline V CDR1 and CDR2: KGHDR, SFDVKD. The CDR3 totals 17 residues. J gave up 3 bases and V 1 base, and 11 bases lay outside the gene matches.

The genes are TRBV5-5 and TRBJ1-1; TRBD1 aligns across 7 bases. Germline V gene lookup returns CDR1 SGHKS and CDR2 YYEKEE (reference sequence). With 6 bases clipped from V and 0 bases from J, the junction kept 11 bases outside the gene matches. The CDR3 loop spans 16 amino acids. The DNA of the CDR3 is TGTGCCAGCAACCCTTTAACAGGGGCGCTGAACACTGAAGCTTTCTTT. As protein: CASNPLTGALNTEAFF.

This clonotype was seen only a few times. The chain couples TRBV5-1 to TRBJ2-3; D not certain. Germline V gene data show CDR1 as SGHRS and CDR2 as YFSETQ. V gave up 0 bases and J gave up 0 bases, with 11 bases separating them. The CDR3 runs to 16 residues. The CDR3 reads CASSLGGDTSTDTQYF. The CDR3 bases are TGCGCCAGCAGCTTGGGTGGTGATACTAGCACAGATACGCAGTATTTT. Using reference TRBV5-1 and TRBJ2-3 for the parts outside the CDR3, the full variable domain is KAGVTQTPRYLIKTRGQQVTLSCSPISGHRSVSWYQQTPGQGLQFLFEYFSETQRNKGNFPGRFSGRQFSNSRSEMNVSTLELGDSALYLCASSLGGDTSTDTQYFGPGTRLTVL.

V usage is TRBV15 and J usage is TRBJ2-3; 9 bases match TRBD1. The trim removed 3 bases at V and 0 bases at J, leaving 4 bases unmatched. CDR3 length: 16 amino acids. Germline assignment: CDR1 LNHNV and CDR2 YYDKDF (reference sequence). CDR3 loop: CATSRDRGSSTDTQYF. The DNA for the CDR3 is TGTGCCACCAGCAGGGACAGGGGATCGAGCACAGATACGCAGTATTTT.

The rearrangement links TRBV15 to TRBJ2-3; D may be TRBD1 (5 bases). Trimming removed 4 bases from V and 2 bases from J, with 16 bases in between. Germline CDR1 reads LNHNV; CDR2 reads YYDKDF (reference sequence). The CDR3 is made up of 16 amino acids. The CDR3 DNA reads as TGTGCCACCAGCACGGGCCCTAGGGGCGTCACAGATACGCAGTATTTT. Amino acids: CATSTGPRGVTDTQYF.

The chain links TRBV5-1 to TRBJ1-1; 7 bases agree with TRBD1. This CDR3 is 15 amino acids long. The germline gives CDR1 SGHRS, CDR2 YFSETQ. V was clipped by 6 bases and J by 3 bases; unmatched bases: 11. Here the CDR3 DNA reads TGCGCCAGCACCCTAACAGGGGCGTTGGACACTGAAGCTTTCTTT. This encodes CASTLTGALDTEAFF.

Only a few counts were recorded for this clonotype. V and J are TRBV12-3 or TRBV12-4 and TRBJ2-2, with D uncertain. The V and J ends lost 6 bases and 6 bases respectively, with 11 bases between them. There are 13 residues in the CDR3. This CDR3 is CASSPTWSGELFF. Written as DNA, the CDR3 is TGTGCCAGCAGCCCGACTTGGTCCGGGGAGCTGTTTTTT.

About this clonotype: One junction end disagrees with the germline gene, perhaps due to a read error. The rearrangement links TRBV2 to TRBJ1-1; weak D call: TRBD1 (5 bases). This CDR3 region has 13 residues. CDR1 SNHLY and CDR2 FYNNEI come from the germline V gene. This chain's CDR3 is CASRVGVNSEAFF. The CDR3 bases are TGTGCCAGCAGAGTGGGGGTGAACTCTGAAGCTTTCTTT.

This clonotype has a count of ten or more. This chain uses TRBV12-3 or TRBV12-4 with TRBJ1-2, with D possibly TRBD1 on 5 matching bases. This CDR3 region has 17 residues. The V end was cut by 0 bases, the J end by 8 bases, with 22 bases between. Here the CDR3 DNA reads TGTGCCAGCAGTTTAGCGGTTTCAGTCCGACAGCGAGGCGGCTACACCTTC. The encoded protein is CASSLAVSVRQRGGYTF.

The table lists this clonotype with many counts. This chain joins TRBV10-2 and TRBJ1-5, with D uncertain. The germline V and J ends were trimmed by 3 bases and 3 bases, with 3 bases remaining between them. Germline V gene lookup returns CDR1 WSHSY and CDR2 SAAADI. The CDR3 covers 12 residues. CDR3 sequence reads: CASSDLNQPQHF. The DNA for the CDR3 is TGCGCCAGCAGTGACCTCAATCAGCCCCAGCATTTT.

The V and J genes are TRBV2 and TRBJ1-6; 7 nucleotides align to TRBD1. Germline V gene sequence: CDR1 SNHLY, CDR2 FYNNEI. There are 12 residues in the CDR3. Trimming at V came to 4 bases and at J to 9 bases, leaving 0 bases not matched to a gene. Here the CDR3 DNA reads TGTGCCAGCAGTGGACAGGGTTCACCCCTCCACTTT. As protein: CASSGQGSPLHF.

Note on this clonotype: This may stem from a read error, because a much larger clone lies one nucleotide away. CDR3 DNA: TGCGCCAGCAGCTTGACGGAACCTAAAACAGGCTACACCTTC. The encoded protein is CASSLTEPKTGYTF. The V and J genes are TRBV5-1 and TRBJ1-2; D uncertain. Looked up from germline, CDR1 is SGHRS and CDR2 is YFSETQ. This CDR3 is built from 14 residues. V was shortened by 1 base and J by 8 bases, with 15 bases between the two germline ends.

This clonotype was seen at least ten times. The chain uses TRBV2 and TRBJ2-7; 14 nucleotides agree with TRBD2. Germline CDR1 SNHLY, CDR2 FYNNEI. J was trimmed by 3 bases and V by 6 bases; bases with no gene match: 16. The CDR3 contains 19 residues. CDR3 residues: CASRAIGTSGRPALYEQYF. DNA for the CDR3: TGTGCCAGCAGGGCCATCGGGACTAGCGGGAGACCCGCCCTCTACGAGCAGTACTTC.

This clonotype was seen more than once but under ten times. CDR3 in amino acids: CASSSRTGINSGNTIYF. The CDR3, as DNA: TGTGCCAGCAGCTCTCGGACAGGGATAAACTCTGGAAACACCATATATTTT. The chain has TRBV5-6 and TRBJ1-3, with 8 bases identical to TRBD1. V was clipped by 3 bases and J by 0 bases; unmatched bases: 8. Germline values: CDR1 SGHDT, CDR2 YYEEEE. The CDR3 consists of 17 residues.

The chain recombines TRBV7-9 with TRBJ1-4, with a tentative D call TRBD1 (6 bases). This CDR3 has 15 amino acids. CDR1 is SEHNR and CDR2 is FQNEAQ in the germline V gene (reference sequence). The V end was cut by 5 bases, the J end by 7 bases, with 17 bases between. CDR3 region: CASSAGGTSVEKLFF. CDR3 sequence (DNA): TGTGCCAGCAGCGCAGGAGGGACATCTGTTGAAAAACTGTTTTTT.

This clonotype came up many times. This sequence joins TRBV7-9 and TRBJ1-1; TRBD1 matches at 7 bases. Trimming at V came to 3 bases and at J to 0 bases, leaving 7 bases not matched to a gene. The CDR3 has 16 amino acids. Germline V gives CDR1 SEHNR, CDR2 FQNEAQ (reference sequence). The CDR3 nucleotides read TGTGCCAGCAGCTTTGAGGACAGGCCGATGAACACTGAAGCTTTCTTT. Protein: CASSFEDRPMNTEAFF.

The V and J genes are TRBV4-3 and TRBJ1-2, with no clear D. The germline V gene encodes CDR1 LGHNA and CDR2 YSLEER. The CDR3 contains 16 residues. Between the trimmed V and J ends, which lost 0 bases and 1 base, there was a span of 12 bases. As DNA, the CDR3 is TGCGCCAGCAGCCAAGATGGTGGCGGATTTAACTATGGCTACACCTTC. Amino acids: CASSQDGGGFNYGYTF.